This TCR beta chain comes out of a study of tumor-infiltrating lymphocytes in primary liver carcinoma. The source of the blood RNA was unsorted whole blood, and germline DNA was extracted as well. A word on this clonotype: Its target is not known. A read error is possible here, since a much larger clone lies one base away.

Overall study results and limits: Tumor region pairs outstripped tumor-adjacent and tumor-blood pairs in overlap.

The researchers produced TCR beta cDNA from approximately 0.45 ug total RNA with a constant-region primer. Libraries for TCR beta were built through three nested multiplex PCR rounds, which together made up a slightly modified ARM-PCR procedure. Both of the initial two PCR rounds ran for approximately 11 cycles and employed TRBV1-TRBV30 forward primers alongside a C-beta reverse primer. TCRdb analysed the multiplex PCR reads with MiXCR anew, one entry per CDR3 protein. Here the sample spans almost 200,000 distinct CDR3 sequences, less than 70% being singletons. The CDR3 sequence is 11 residues long. V was shortened by 8 bases and J by 4 bases, with 8 bases between the two germline ends. Germline V gene lookup returns CDR1 MDHEN and CDR2 SYDVKM.

The sequenced sample consisted of peripheral blood. The source is a woman in her sixties or seventies with primary liver carcinoma and hepatitis B virus infection. The chain couples TRBV28 to TRBJ2-5, with a weak D call TRBD1 (5 bases). CDR3 in DNA: TGTGCCAGCGTTGGGGCAGAGACCCAGTACTTC. This codes for CASVGAETQYF.